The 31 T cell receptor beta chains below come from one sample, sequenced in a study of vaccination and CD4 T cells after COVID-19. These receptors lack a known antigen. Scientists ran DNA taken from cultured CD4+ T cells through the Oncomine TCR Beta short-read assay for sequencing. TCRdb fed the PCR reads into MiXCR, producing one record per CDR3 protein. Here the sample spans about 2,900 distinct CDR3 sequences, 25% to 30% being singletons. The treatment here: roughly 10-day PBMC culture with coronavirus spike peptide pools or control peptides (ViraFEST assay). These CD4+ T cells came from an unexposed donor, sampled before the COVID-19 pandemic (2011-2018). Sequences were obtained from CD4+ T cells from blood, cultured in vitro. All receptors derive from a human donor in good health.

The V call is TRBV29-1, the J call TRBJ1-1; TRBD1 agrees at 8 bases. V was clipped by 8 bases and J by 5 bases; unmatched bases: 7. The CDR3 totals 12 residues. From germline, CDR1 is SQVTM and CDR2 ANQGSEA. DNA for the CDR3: TGCAGCTACCGGACAGGGCAAACTGAAGCTTTCTTT. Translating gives CSYRTGQTEAFF. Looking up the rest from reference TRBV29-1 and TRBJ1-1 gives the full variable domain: SAVISQKPSRDICQRGTSLTIQCQVDSQVTMMFWYRQQPGQSLTLIATANQGSEATYESGFVIDKFPISRPNLTFSTLTVSNMSPEDSSIYLCSYRTGQTEAFFGQGTRLTVV.

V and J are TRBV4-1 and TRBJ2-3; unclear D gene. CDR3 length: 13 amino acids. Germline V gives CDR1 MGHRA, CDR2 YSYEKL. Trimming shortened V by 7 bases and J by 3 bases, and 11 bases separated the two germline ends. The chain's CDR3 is CASTTVGTDTQYF. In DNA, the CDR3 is TGCGCCAGCACCACCGTAGGAACAGATACGCAGTATTTT.

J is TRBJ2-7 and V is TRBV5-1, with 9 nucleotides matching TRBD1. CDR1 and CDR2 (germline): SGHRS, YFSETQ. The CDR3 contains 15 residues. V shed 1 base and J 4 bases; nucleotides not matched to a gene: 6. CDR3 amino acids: CASSLSGTGQYEQYF. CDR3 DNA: TGCGCCAGCAGCTTGTCCGGGACAGGGCAATACGAGCAGTACTTC. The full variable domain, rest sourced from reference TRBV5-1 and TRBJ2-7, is KAGVTQTPRYLIKTRGQQVTLSCSPISGHRSVSWYQQTPGQGLQFLFEYFSETQRNKGNFPGRFSGRQFSNSRSEMNVSTLELGDSALYLCASSLSGTGQYEQYFGPGTRLTVT.

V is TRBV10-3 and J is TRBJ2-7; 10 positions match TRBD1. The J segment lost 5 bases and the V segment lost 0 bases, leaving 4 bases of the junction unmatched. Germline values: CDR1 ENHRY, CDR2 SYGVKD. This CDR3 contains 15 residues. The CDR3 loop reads CAISESTGGSDEQYF. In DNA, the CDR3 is TGTGCCATCAGTGAGTCGACAGGGGGCTCAGACGAGCAGTACTTC.

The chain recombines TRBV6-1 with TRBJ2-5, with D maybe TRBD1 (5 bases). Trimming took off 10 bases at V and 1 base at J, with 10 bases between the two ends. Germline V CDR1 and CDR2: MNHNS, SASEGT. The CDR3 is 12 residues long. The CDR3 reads CANGQGQETQYF. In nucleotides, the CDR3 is TGTGCCAACGGACAAGGCCAAGAGACCCAGTACTTC.

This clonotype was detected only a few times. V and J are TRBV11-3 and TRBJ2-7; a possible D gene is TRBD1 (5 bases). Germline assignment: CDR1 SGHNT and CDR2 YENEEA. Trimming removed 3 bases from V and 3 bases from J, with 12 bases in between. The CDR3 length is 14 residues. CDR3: CASSLTAANYEQYF. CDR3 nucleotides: TGTGCCAGCAGCTTGACAGCCGCTAACTACGAGCAGTACTTC.

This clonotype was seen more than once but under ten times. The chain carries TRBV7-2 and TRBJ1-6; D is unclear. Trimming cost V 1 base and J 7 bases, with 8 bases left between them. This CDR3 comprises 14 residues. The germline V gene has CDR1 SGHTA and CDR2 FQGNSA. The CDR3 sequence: CASSLVVTNSPLHF. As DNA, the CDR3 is TGTGCCAGCAGCTTAGTCGTGACGAATTCACCCCTCCACTTT.

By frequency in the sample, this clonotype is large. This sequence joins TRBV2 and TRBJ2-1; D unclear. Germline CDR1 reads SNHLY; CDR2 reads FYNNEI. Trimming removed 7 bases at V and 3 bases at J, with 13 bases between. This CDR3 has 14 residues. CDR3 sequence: CASNPGGHYNEQFF. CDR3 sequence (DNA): TGTGCCAGCAACCCGGGCGGTCACTACAATGAGCAGTTCTTC.

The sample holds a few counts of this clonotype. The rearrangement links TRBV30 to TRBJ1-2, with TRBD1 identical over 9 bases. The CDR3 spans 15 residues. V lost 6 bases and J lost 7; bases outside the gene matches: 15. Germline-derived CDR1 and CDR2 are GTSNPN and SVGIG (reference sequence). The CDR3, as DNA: TGTGCCTGCCATCATGGGGGACAGGGACAAGGTGGCTACACCTTC. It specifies CACHHGGQGQGGYTF.

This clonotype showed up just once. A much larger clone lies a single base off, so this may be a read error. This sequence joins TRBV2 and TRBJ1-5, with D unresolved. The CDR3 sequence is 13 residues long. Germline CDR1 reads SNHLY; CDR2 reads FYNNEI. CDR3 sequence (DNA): TGTACCAGCAGTGTGTATAGCAATCAGCCCCAGCATTTT. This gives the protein CTSSVYSNQPQHF.

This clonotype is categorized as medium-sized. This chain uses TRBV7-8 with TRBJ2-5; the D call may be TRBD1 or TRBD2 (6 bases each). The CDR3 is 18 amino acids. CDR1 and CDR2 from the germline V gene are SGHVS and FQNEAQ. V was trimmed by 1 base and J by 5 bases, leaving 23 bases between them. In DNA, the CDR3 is TGTGCCAGCAGCTTAGATCGAGGGGGGAAGGGTGGATGGGAGACCCAGTACTTC. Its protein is CASSLDRGGKGGWETQYF. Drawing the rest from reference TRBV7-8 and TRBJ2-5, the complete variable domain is GAGVSQSPRYKVAKRGQDVALRCDPISGHVSLFWYQQALGQGPEFLTYFQNEAQLDKSGLPSDRFFAERPEGSVSTLKIQRTQQEDSAVYLCASSLDRGGKGGWETQYFGPGTRLLVL.

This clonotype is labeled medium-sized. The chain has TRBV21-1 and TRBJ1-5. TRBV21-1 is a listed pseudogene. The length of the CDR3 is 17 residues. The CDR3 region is CASRGGGESFSNQPQHF. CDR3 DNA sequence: TGTGCCAGCAGGGGAGGAGGAGAATCCTTTAGCAATCAGCCCCAGCATTTT.

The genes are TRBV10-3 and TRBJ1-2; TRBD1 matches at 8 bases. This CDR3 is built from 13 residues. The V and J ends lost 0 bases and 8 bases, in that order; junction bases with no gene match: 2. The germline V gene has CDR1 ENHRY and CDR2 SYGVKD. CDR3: CAISESTGDGYTF. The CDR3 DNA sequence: TGTGCCATCAGTGAGTCGACAGGGGACGGCTACACCTTC.

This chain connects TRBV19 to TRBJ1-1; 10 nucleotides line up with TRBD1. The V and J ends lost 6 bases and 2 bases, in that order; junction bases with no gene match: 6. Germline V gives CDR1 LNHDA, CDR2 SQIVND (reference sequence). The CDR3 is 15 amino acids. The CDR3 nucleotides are TGTGCCAGTAGCCAGGACAGGGGGATTAACACTGAAGCTTTCTTT. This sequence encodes CASSQDRGINTEAFF.

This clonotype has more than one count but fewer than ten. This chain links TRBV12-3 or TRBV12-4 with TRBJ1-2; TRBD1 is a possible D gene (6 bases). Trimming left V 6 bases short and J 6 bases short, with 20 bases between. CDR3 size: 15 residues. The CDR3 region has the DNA TGTGCCAGCAGCTCCCGAGGGGGGCGCGTTGATGGCTACACCTTC. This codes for CASSSRGGRVDGYTF.

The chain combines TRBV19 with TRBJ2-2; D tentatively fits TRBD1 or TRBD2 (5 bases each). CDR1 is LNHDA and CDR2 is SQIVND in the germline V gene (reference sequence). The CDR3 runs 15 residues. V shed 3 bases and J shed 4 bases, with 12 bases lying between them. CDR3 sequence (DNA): TGTGCCAGTAGTATCGAGGGGTTCTTCACCGGGGAGCTGTTTTTT. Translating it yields CASSIEGFFTGELFF. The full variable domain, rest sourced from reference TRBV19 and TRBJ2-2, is DGGITQSPKYLFRKEGQNVTLSCEQNLNHDAMYWYRQDPGQGLRLIYYSQIVNDFQKGDIAEGYSVSREKKESFPLTVTSAQKNPTAFYLCASSIEGFFTGELFFGEGSRLTVL.

This CDR3 reads CASTRGSATNTGELFF. DNA for the CDR3: TGCGCCAGCACCCGAGGTTCTGCTACGAACACCGGGGAGCTGTTTTTT. The V call is TRBV5-1, the J call TRBJ2-2, with D hard to call. The CDR3 runs to 16 residues. Trimming cost V 6 bases and J 0 bases, with 15 bases left between them. Per the germline V gene, CDR1 is SGHRS and CDR2 is YFSETQ. Complete variable domain (other parts from reference TRBV5-1 and TRBJ2-2): KAGVTQTPRYLIKTRGQQVTLSCSPISGHRSVSWYQQTPGQGLQFLFEYFSETQRNKGNFPGRFSGRQFSNSRSEMNVSTLELGDSALYLCASTRGSATNTGELFFGEGSRLTVL.

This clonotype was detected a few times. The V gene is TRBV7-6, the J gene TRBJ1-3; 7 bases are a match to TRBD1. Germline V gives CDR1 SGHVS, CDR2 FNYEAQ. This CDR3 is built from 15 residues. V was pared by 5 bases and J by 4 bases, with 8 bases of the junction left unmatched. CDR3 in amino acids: CASSPLTGKGNTIYF. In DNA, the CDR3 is TGTGCCAGCAGCCCGTTGACAGGGAAGGGAAACACCATATATTTT. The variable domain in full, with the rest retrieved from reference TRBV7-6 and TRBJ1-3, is GAGVSQSPRYKVTKRGQDVALRCDPISGHVSLYWYRQALGQGPEFLTYFNYEAQQDKSGLPNDRFSAERPEGSISTLTIQRTEQRDSAMYRCASSPLTGKGNTIYFGEGSWLTVV.

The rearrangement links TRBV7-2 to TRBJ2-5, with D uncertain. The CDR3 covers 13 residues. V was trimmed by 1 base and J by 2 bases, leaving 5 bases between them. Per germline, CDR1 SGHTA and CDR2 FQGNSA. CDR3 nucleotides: TGTGCCAGCAGCTTAGGCTATCAAGAGACCCAGTACTTC. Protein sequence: CASSLGYQETQYF.

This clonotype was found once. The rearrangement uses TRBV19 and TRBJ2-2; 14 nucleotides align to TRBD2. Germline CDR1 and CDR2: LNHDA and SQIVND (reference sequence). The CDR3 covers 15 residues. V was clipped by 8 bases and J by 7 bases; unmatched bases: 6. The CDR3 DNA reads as TGTGCCAGTCGGACTAGCGGGAGGTTGGGCGGGGAGCTGTTTTTT. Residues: CASRTSGRLGGELFF.

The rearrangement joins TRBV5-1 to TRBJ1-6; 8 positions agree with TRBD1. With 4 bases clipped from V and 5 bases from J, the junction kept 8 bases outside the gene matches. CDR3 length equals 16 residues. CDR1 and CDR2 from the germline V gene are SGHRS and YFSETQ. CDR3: CASSSGRGPDNSPLHF. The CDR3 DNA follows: TGCGCCAGCAGCAGTGGCAGGGGGCCGGATAATTCACCCCTCCACTTT.

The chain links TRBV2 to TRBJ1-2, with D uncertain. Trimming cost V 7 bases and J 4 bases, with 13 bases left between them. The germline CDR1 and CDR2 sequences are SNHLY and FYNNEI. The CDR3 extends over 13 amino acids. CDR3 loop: CASTRDRAYGYTF. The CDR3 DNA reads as TGTGCCAGCACCCGAGACCGAGCCTATGGCTACACCTTC.

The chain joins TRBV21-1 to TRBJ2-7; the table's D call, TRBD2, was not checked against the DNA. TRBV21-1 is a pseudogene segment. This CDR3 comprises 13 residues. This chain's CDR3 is CASISGGAHEQYF. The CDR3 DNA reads TGTGCCAGCATCAGCGGGGGGGCCCACGAGCAGTACTTC.

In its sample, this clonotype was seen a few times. DNA for the CDR3: TGTGCCAGCTCGGGGTCGGCGGGGGCCCCCCCCACAGATACGCAGTATTTT. This gives the protein CASSGSAGAPPTDTQYF. V and J are TRBV6-1 and TRBJ2-3; tentatively, D is TRBD2 (7 bases). CDR1 MNHNS and CDR2 SASEGT come from the germline V gene. V dropped 8 bases and J dropped 2 bases, with 23 bases sitting between them. The CDR3 has 17 residues.

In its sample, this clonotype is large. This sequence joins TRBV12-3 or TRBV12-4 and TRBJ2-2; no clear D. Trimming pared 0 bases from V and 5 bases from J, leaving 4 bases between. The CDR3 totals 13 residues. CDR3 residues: CASSLAGTGELFF. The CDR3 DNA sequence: TGTGCCAGCAGTTTAGCTGGGACCGGGGAGCTGTTTTTT.

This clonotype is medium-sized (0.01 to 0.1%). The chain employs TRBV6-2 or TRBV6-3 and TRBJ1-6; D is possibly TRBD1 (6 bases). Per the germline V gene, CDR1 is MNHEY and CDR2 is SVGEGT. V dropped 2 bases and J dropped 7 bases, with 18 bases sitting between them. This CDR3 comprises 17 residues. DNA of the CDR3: TGTGCCAGCAGTTACCCGGACAGAGATAAACGGAATTCACCCCTCCACTTT. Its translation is CASSYPDRDKRNSPLHF.

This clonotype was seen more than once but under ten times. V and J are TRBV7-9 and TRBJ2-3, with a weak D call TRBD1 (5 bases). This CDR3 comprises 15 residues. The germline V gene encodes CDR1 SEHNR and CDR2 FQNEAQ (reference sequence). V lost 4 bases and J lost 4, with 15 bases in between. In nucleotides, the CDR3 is TGTGCCAGCAGCTCCCTGAGCAGGGTACCAGATACGCAGTATTTT. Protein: CASSSLSRVPDTQYF.

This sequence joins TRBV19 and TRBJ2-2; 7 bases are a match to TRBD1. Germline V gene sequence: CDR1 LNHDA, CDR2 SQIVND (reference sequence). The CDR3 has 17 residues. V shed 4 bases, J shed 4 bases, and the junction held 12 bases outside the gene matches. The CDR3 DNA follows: TGTGCCAGTAGTACCGAACAGGGGTGGGCGTTCACCGGGGAGCTGTTTTTT. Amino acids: CASSTEQGWAFTGELFF. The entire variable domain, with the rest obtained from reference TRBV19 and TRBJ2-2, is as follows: DGGITQSPKYLFRKEGQNVTLSCEQNLNHDAMYWYRQDPGQGLRLIYYSQIVNDFQKGDIAEGYSVSREKKESFPLTVTSAQKNPTAFYLCASSTEQGWAFTGELFFGEGSRLTVL.

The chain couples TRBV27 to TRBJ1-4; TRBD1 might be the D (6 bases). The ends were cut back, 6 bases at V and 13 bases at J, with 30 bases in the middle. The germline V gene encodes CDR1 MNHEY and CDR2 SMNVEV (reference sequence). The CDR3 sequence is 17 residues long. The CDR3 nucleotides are TGTGCCAGCAGGCCCAACGGTCTTGGGACACGCGCCTTTGGACTGTTTTTT. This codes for CASRPNGLGTRAFGLFF.

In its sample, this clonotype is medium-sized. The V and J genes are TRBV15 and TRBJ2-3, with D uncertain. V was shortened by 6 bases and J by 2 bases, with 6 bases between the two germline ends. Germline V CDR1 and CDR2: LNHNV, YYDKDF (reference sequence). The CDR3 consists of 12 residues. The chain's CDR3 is CATSRYTDTQYF. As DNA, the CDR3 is TGTGCCACCAGTAGGTACACAGATACGCAGTATTTT.

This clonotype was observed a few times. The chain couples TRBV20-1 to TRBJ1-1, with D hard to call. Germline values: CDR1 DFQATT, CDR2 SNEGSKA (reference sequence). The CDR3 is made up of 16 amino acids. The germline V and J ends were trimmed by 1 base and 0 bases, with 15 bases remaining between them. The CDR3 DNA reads TGCAGTGCTAGAGTCGCGGGCTGGAGGATGAACACTGAAGCTTTCTTT. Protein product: CSARVAGWRMNTEAFF.